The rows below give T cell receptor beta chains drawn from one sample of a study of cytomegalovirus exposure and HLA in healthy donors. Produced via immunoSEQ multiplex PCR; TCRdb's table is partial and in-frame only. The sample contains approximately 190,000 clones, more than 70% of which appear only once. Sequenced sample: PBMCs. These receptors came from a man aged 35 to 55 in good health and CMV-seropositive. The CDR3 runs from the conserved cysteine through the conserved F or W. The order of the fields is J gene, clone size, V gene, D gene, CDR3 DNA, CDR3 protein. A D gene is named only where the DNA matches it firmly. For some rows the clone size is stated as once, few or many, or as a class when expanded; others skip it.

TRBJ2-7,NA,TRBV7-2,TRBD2,TGTGCCAGCAGTTTACTAGCGGCGTCCTACGAGCAGTACTTC,CASSLLAASYEQYF
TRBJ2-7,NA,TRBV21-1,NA,TGTGCCAGCAGCAAAGCCAAGGGGTTCTACGAGCAGTACTTC,CASSKAKGFYEQYF
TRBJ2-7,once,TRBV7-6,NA,TGTGCCAGCAGCTTAGTGGGACAAAGCTACGAGCAGTACTTC,CASSLVGQSYEQYF
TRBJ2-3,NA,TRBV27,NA,TGTGCCAGCAGTTACACAATAAAAGATACGCAGTATTTT,CASSYTIKDTQYF
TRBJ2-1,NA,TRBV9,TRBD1,TGTGCCAGCAGCCTTGGGACAGGGGGCAGGAATGAGCAGTTCTTC,CASSLGTGGRNEQFF
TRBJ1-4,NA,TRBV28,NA,TGTGCCAGCAGCCCTAACAATGAAAAACTGTTTTTT,CASSPNNEKLFF
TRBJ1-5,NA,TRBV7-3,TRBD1,TGTGCCAGCAGCCGAAGGACAGGGGGGCAGCCCCAGCATTTT,CASSRRTGGQPQHF
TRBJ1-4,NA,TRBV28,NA,TGTGCCAGCAGCCGGGACACGCCTGAAAAACTGTTTTTT,CASSRDTPEKLFF
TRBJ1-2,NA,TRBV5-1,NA,TGCGCCAGCAGCCTCGGGGGGCAGGCTGAGAATGCTGTCTACACCTTC,CASSLGGQAENAVYTF
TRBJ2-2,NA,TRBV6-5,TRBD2,TGTGCCAGCAGACTAGCGGGGACGAACACCGGGGAGCTGTTTTTT,CASRLAGTNTGELFF
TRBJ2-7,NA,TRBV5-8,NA,TGTGCCAGCAGCCCTGGACTGTTTAGCGAGCAGTACTTC,CASSPGLFSEQYF
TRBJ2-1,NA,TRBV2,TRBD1,TGTGCCACCGAGACAGGGCTCAATGAGCAGTTCTTC,CATETGLNEQFF
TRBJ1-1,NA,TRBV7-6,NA,TGTGCCAGCAGCTTAGTTGGAGGGGTTGGCACTGAAGCTTTCTTT,CASSLVGGVGTEAFF
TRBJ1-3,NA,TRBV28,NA,TGTGCCAGCAGTCCTCAGGGGTCCCCTGGAAACACCATATATTTT,CASSPQGSPGNTIYF
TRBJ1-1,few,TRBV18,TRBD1,TGTGCCAGCTCGTCCGGGACAGGGAGTTCGGTAGCTTTCTTT,CASSSGTGSSVAFF
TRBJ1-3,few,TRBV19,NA,TGTGCCAGTAGTCCCCCCGCGGGCGCTGGAAACACCATATATTTT,CASSPPAGAGNTIYF
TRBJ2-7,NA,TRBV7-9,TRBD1,TGTGCCAGCAGCTTCCAGGGGGACAGGGGTTACGAGCAGTACTTC,CASSFQGDRGYEQYF
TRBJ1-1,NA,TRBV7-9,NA,TGTTCCAGCAGCTTACGGGGGAGTGTGAGGAACACTGAAGCTTTCTTT,CSSSLRGSVRNTEAFF
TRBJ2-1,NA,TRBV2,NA,TGTGCCAGCAGAATAGCTATTCTAGAGTTGAATGAGCAGTTCTTC,CASRIAILELNEQFF
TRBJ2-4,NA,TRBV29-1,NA,TGCAGCGTCGACTTGGGCAAAAACATTCAGTACTTC,CSVDLGKNIQYF
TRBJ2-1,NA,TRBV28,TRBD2,TGTGCCAGCAGTTTATCCAAAGGGACTAGCTGGGACAATGAGCAGTTCTTC,CASSLSKGTSWDNEQFF
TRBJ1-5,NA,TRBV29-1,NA,TGCAGCGTTGAAGATGAGGGGGTCGGTCAGCCCCAGCATTTT,CSVEDEGVGQPQHF
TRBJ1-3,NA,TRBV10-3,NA,TGTGCCATCATATCGACATCTGAAGCCCGGAGGCACACCATATATTTT,CAIISTSEARRHTIYF
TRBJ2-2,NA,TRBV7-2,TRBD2,TGTGCCAGCAGCCCTAGCGGGAGATCGACCACCGGGGAGCTGTTTTTT,CASSPSGRSTTGELFF
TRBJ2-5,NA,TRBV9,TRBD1,TGTGCCAGCAGCACTCGACAGGGGATGCCCCAGTACTTC,CASSTRQGMPQYF
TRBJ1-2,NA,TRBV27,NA,TGTGCCAGCAGTTTTTACAGCCTGACTGAACTTTTGATAGAGGGCTATGGCTACACCTTC,CASSFYSLTELLIEGYGYTF
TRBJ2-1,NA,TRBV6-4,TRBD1,TGTGCCAGCAGTCTTTACAGGGGCTCCTACAATGAGCAGTTCTTC,CASSLYRGSYNEQFF
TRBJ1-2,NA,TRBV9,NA,TGTGCCAGCAGCCCAGACAGGAAGGGCTACACCTTC,CASSPDRKGYTF
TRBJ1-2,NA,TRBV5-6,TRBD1,TGTGCCAGCAGCGGGGGGACAGGGGACACAATAGGCTACACCTTC,CASSGGTGDTIGYTF
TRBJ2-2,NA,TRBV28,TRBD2,TGTGCCAGCAGTTTATATCCCCCCGGGACTAGCAGCACCGGGGAGCTGTTTTTT,CASSLYPPGTSSTGELFF
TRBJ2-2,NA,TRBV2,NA,TGTGCCAGCAGTGAGATAACAGGTTCCGCCGGGGAGCTGTTTTTT,CASSEITGSAGELFF
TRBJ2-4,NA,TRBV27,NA,TGTGCCAGCAGACGCTACTACTCTCAGGGGAATGTAGCCAAAAACATTCAGTACTTC,CASRRYYSQGNVAKNIQYF
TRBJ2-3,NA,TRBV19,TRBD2,TGTGCCAGTAGTCCCGGACTAGCGACTAGCACAGATACGCAGTATTTT,CASSPGLATSTDTQYF
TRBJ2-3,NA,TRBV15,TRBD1,TGTGCCACCACTCACAGGGGTTATCGCACAGATACGCAGTATTTT,CATTHRGYRTDTQYF
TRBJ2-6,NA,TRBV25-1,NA,TGTGCCAGCAGTGAATTTTCAGGGACTGGGGCCAACGTCCTGACTTTC,CASSEFSGTGANVLTF
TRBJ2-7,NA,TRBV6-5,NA,TGTGCCAGCAGTTACTCGGCAGCTAGCAGGCACGAGCAGTACTTC,CASSYSAASRHEQYF
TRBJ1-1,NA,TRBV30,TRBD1,TGTGCCTGGAAGGCCCAGGGGGGTGTCACTGAAGCTTTCTTT,CAWKAQGGVTEAFF
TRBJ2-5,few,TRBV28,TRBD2,TGTGCCAGCAGAACTAGCGGGAGTGGTCAAGAGACCCAGTACTTC,CASRTSGSGQETQYF
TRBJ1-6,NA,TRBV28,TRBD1,TGTGCCAGCAGTTTCGTGACAGGGACGGATTCACCCCTCCACTTT,CASSFVTGTDSPLHF
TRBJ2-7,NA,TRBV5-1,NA,TGCGCCAGCAGCTTGGTCGTAGAGACCTACGAGCAGTACTTC,CASSLVVETYEQYF
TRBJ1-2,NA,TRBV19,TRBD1,TGTGCCAGTAGTATCTTCTCCGGGACAGGGAGGAATGGCTACACCTTC,CASSIFSGTGRNGYTF
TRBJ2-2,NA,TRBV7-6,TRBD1,TGTGCCAGCAGCCCCATGACAGGGTCCGGGGAGCTGTTTTTT,CASSPMTGSGELFF
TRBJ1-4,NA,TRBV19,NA,TGTGCCAGTAGTCCCCGACAGGCTCCGAATGAAAAACTGTTTTTT,CASSPRQAPNEKLFF
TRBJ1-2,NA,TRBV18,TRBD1,TGTGCCAGCTCACCATTCGACAGGGATTATGGCTACACCTTC,CASSPFDRDYGYTF
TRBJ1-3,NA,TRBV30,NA,TGTGCCTGGAGTGCGATACAGGGAAACACCATATATTTT,CAWSAIQGNTIYF
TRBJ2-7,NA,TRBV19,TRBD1,TGTGCCAGTAGTCCTACAGGGGGCAGCGTGGCCTACGAGCAGTACTTC,CASSPTGGSVAYEQYF
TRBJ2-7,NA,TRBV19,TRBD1,TGTGCCAGTACCGAGCGCAGGGGGCTCACCTACGAGCAGTACTTC,CASTERRGLTYEQYF
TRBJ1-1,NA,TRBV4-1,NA,TGCGCCAGCAGCCAGCACAGGGCGGGGGACACTGAAGCTTTCTTT,CASSQHRAGDTEAFF
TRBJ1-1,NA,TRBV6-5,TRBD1,TGTGCCAGCAGTCGACAGGGTTTGGCTTTCTTT,CASSRQGLAFF
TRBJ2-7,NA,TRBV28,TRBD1,TGTGCCAGCAGTTCCTCGGGACAGGGTATGCACGAGCAGTACTTC,CASSSSGQGMHEQYF
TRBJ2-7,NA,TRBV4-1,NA,TGCGCCAGCAGCCAAGACAGGGGGAGGTACGAGCAGTACTTC,CASSQDRGRYEQYF
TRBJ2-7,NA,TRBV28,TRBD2,TGTGCCAGCAGTTTATTAGCGGGAGGCCCCTACGAGCAGTACTTC,CASSLLAGGPYEQYF
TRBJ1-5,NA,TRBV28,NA,TGTGCCAGCAGCTACCGGCAGCCCCAGCATTTT,CASSYRQPQHF
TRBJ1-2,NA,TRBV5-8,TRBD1,TGTGCCAGCAGCTTCGGGGACAGGGAGCCCTATGGCTACACCTTC,CASSFGDREPYGYTF
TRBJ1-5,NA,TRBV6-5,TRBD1,TGTGCCAGCAGAATGGGACAGGGGTACAATCAGCCCCAGCATTTT,CASRMGQGYNQPQHF